The 27 T cell receptor beta chains given below trace back to one sample, sequenced in a study of early T cells in non-severe SARS-CoV-2 infection. TCRdb called the 5' RACE reads again in MiXCR, with one record for every CDR3 protein. The table includes tens of thousands of distinct CDR3 sequences, more than 4.5% detected once. The specimen was whole blood, collected at baseline. These TCRs come from an adult who was a healthcare worker with PCR-confirmed SARS-CoV-2 infection or an uninfected control (not recorded which).

CDR3 DNA sequence: TGTGCCAGCAGCCAAGATTGGGGCAGGAGTCGTCAAGAGACCCAGTACTTC. Encoded protein: CASSQDWGRSRQETQYF. This rearrangement joins TRBV3-1 to TRBJ2-5; tentatively, D is TRBD1 (5 bases). Germline V gene lookup returns CDR1 LGHDT and CDR2 YNNKEL (reference sequence). Trimming pared 0 bases from V and 2 bases from J, leaving 16 bases between. The CDR3 totals 17 residues.

The chain carries TRBV10-3 and TRBJ1-2; the D is unclear. V gave up 0 bases and J gave up 2 bases, with 1 base separating them. The CDR3 sequence is 12 residues long. Germline CDR1 and CDR2: ENHRY and SYGVKD. The CDR3 DNA is TGTGCCATCAGTGAGTCCAACTATGGCTACACCTTC. It yields the protein CAISESNYGYTF.

This clonotype was found many times. As DNA, the CDR3 is TGTGCCAGCAGGCAGGAGATATGGAATGAGCAGTTCTTC. Its translation: CASRQEIWNEQFF. V is TRBV6-1 and J is TRBJ2-1; D is ambiguous. The CDR3 loop spans 13 amino acids. V lost 6 bases, J lost 7 bases, and 13 bases lay in between. Germline lookup yields CDR1 MNHNS and CDR2 SASEGT.

The table lists this clonotype with many counts. J is TRBJ2-3 and V is TRBV7-9; a weak D match, TRBD1 (6 bases). The germline V and J ends were trimmed by 1 base and 4 bases, with 12 bases remaining between them. CDR1 and CDR2 (germline): SEHNR, FQNEAQ (reference sequence). The CDR3 spans 15 residues. The CDR3 DNA reads TGTGCCAGCAGCTTAGTCCAAACAGGGTCAGATACGCAGTATTTT. Protein: CASSLVQTGSDTQYF.

The V call is TRBV11-3, the J call TRBJ2-1; 7 bases agree with TRBD1. The V gene's germline CDR1 is SGHNT and CDR2 YENEEA. The CDR3 has 13 residues. J lost 4 bases, V lost 4 bases, and 1 base had no gene match. This CDR3 is CASSSQGYNEQFF. Written as DNA, the CDR3 is TGTGCCAGCAGCTCACAGGGGTACAATGAGCAGTTCTTC. Full variable domain (rest looked up from reference TRBV11-3 and TRBJ2-1): EAGVVQSPRYKIIEKKQPVAFWCNPISGHNTLYWYLQNLGQGPELLIRYENEEAVDDSQLPKDRFSAERLKGVDSTLKIQPAELGDSAVYLCASSSQGYNEQFFGPGTRLTVL.

Many counts were recorded for this clonotype. This rearrangement joins TRBV6-5 to TRBJ2-1, with 10 bases matching TRBD2. CDR3 length equals 15 residues. J gave up 7 bases and V 2 bases, and 5 bases lay outside the gene matches. Germline CDR1 reads MNHEY; CDR2 reads SVGAGI. The CDR3 here is CASSYKAGGPNEQFF. CDR3 bases: TGTGCCAGCAGTTACAAAGCGGGAGGGCCGAATGAGCAGTTCTTC.

The chain is built from TRBV5-1 and TRBJ1-1, with unresolved D. Germline V gives CDR1 SGHRS, CDR2 YFSETQ. This CDR3 has 12 amino acids. V lost 0 bases and J 4 bases, leaving 4 bases between the germline ends. CDR3 DNA: TGCGCCAGCAGCTTGGATCGCACTGAAGCTTTCTTT. Translation: CASSLDRTEAFF.

This clonotype was detected ten times or more. V is TRBV27 and J is TRBJ2-1, with 14 bases matching TRBD2. In germline, CDR1 is MNHEY, CDR2 SMNVEV (reference sequence). The J segment lost 6 bases and the V segment lost 6 bases, leaving 7 bases of the junction unmatched. This CDR3 region has 16 residues. The DNA for the CDR3 is TGTGCCAGCAGCCAGAAAGGGACTAGCGGGAGCAATGAGCAGTTCTTC. Encoded protein: CASSQKGTSGSNEQFF.

The rearrangement joins TRBV7-2 to TRBJ2-7; D ambiguous. The length of the CDR3 is 12 residues. Per germline, CDR1 SGHTA and CDR2 FQGNSA. Trimming cost V 5 bases and J 0 bases, with 5 bases left between them. CDR3 bases: TGTGCCAGCAGCCTAAGCTCCTACGAGCAGTACGTC. Encoded protein: CASSLSSYEQYV.

This clonotype was detected only a few times. The rearrangement uses TRBV7-8 and TRBJ2-7; TRBD2 agrees at 9 bases. J lost 2 bases, V lost 5 bases, and 10 bases had no gene match. The CDR3 is 16 residues long. Germline loops: CDR1 SGHVS, CDR2 FQNEAQ. The chain's CDR3 is CASSIIETSGTYEQYF. CDR3 bases: TGTGCCAGCAGCATTATCGAGACTAGCGGAACCTACGAGCAGTACTTC. The full variable domain, its missing parts supplied by reference TRBV7-8 and TRBJ2-7, is GAGVSQSPRYKVAKRGQDVALRCDPISGHVSLFWYQQALGQGPEFLTYFQNEAQLDKSGLPSDRFFAERPEGSVSTLKIQRTQQEDSAVYLCASSIIETSGTYEQYFGPGTRLTVT.

This clonotype was counted ten times or more. This sequence joins TRBV29-1 and TRBJ2-1; no clear D gene. The CDR3 sequence is 11 residues long. Trimming left V 0 bases short and J 10 bases short, with 7 bases between. The germline V gene has CDR1 SQVTM and CDR2 ANQGSEA. The CDR3 loop reads CSVEDPGEQFF. The CDR3 coding sequence is TGCAGCGTTGAAGACCCTGGGGAGCAGTTCTTC.

The chain couples TRBV20-1 to TRBJ2-1; D could derive from TRBD1 or TRBD2 (6 bases each). The CDR3 contains 17 residues. The V gene lost 3 bases and the J gene lost 8 bases, with 26 bases spanning the gap. CDR1 and CDR2 (germline): DFQATT, SNEGSKA (reference sequence). CDR3: CSARGITQGREFDEQFF. CDR3 nucleotides: TGCAGTGCTAGGGGGATAACACAGGGTCGGGAGTTCGATGAGCAGTTCTTC.

This clonotype was observed at least ten times. The V call is TRBV4-1, the J call TRBJ2-2, with TRBD1 as a possible D gene (5 bases). The CDR3 spans 15 residues. Deletions cut 5 bases from V and 3 bases from J, with 13 bases between. Looked up from germline, CDR1 is MGHRA and CDR2 is YSYEKL. CDR3 sequence: CASSSSRADTGELFF. The CDR3 DNA reads TGCGCCAGCAGCTCCAGCAGGGCGGACACCGGGGAGCTGTTTTTT.

The chain employs TRBV7-2 and TRBJ1-2; unclear D gene. In germline, CDR1 is SGHTA, CDR2 FQGNSA. This CDR3 comprises 14 residues. The ends were cut back, 3 bases at V and 4 bases at J, with 12 bases in the middle. DNA of the CDR3: TGTGCCAGCAGCTTGAGTATCAGCAGCTATGGCTACACCTTC. It codes for CASSLSISSYGYTF. The variable domain in full, with the rest retrieved from reference TRBV7-2 and TRBJ1-2, is GAGVSQSPSNKVTEKGKDVELRCDPISGHTALYWYRQSLGQGLEFLIYFQGNSAPDKSGLPSDRFSAERTGGSVSTLTIQRTQQEDSAVYLCASSLSISSYGYTFGSGTRLTVV.

This clonotype was found many times. This sequence joins TRBV6-5 and TRBJ2-1; 8 bases are shared with TRBD1. CDR3 length: 16 residues. The ends lost 0 bases at V and 6 bases at J; junction bases unmatched: 7. CDR1 is MNHEY, CDR2 SVGAGI, per germline. The CDR3 sequence: CASSYSWTGLSNEQFF. CDR3 nucleotides: TGTGCCAGCAGTTACTCCTGGACAGGGCTTAGCAATGAGCAGTTCTTC.

In the case of this clonotype: A much larger clone differs by one base, so this may be a read error. The chain joins TRBV6-5 to TRBJ1-1; TRBD1 matches at 12 bases. The trim removed 5 bases at V and 5 bases at J, leaving 9 bases unmatched. Germline lookup yields CDR1 MNHEY and CDR2 SVGAGI. The CDR3 has 16 amino acids. CDR3 amino acids: CASSRPGQGAWTEAFF. The CDR3, as DNA: TGTGCCAGCAGTAGACCGGGACAGGGGGCATGGACTGAAGCTTTCTTT.

There are many counts of this clonotype. The chain employs TRBV5-4 and TRBJ2-7; D ambiguous. The CDR3 sequence is 14 residues long. CDR1 SGHNT and CDR2 YYREEE come from the germline V gene (reference sequence). The germline V and J ends were trimmed by 0 bases and 5 bases, with 12 bases remaining between them. The CDR3 here is CASSLEGRTNEQYF. The CDR3 nucleotides read TGTGCCAGCAGCTTGGAGGGCAGGACCAACGAGCAGTACTTC.

This clonotype was recorded a few times. A read error is likely, as this CDR3 ends without the conserved phenylalanine or tryptophan. The rearrangement links TRBV6-2 or TRBV6-3 to TRBJ2-7, with TRBD2 matching 7 bases. This CDR3 is 14 amino acids long. The J segment lost 4 bases and the V segment lost 2 bases, leaving 5 bases of the junction unmatched. CDR1 is MNHEY, CDR2 SVGEGT, per germline. CDR3 protein: CASSYDGRKYEQYS. The CDR3 nucleotides are TGTGCCAGCAGTTACGACGGGAGGAAGTACGAGCAGTACTCC.

This clonotype came up many times. J is TRBJ2-1 and V is TRBV5-6, with a possible D match to TRBD2 (6 bases). The CDR3 runs to 16 residues. Trimming shortened V by 2 bases and J by 0 bases, and 12 bases separated the two germline ends. Germline CDR1 is SGHDT and CDR2 is YYEEEE. In DNA, the CDR3 is TGTGCCAGCAGCTTAGGGACTCTGAGCTCCTACAATGAGCAGTTCTTC. Its translation is CASSLGTLSSYNEQFF. Looking up the rest from reference TRBV5-6 and TRBJ2-1 gives the full variable domain: DAGVTQSPTHLIKTRGQQVTLRCSPKSGHDTVSWYQQALGQGPQFIFQYYEEEERQRGNFPDRFSGHQFPNYSSELNVNALLLGDSALYLCASSLGTLSSYNEQFFGPGTRLTVL.

This clonotype was seen more than once but under ten times. This rearrangement joins TRBV14 to TRBJ2-3; 10 bases fit TRBD2. The CDR3 contains 18 residues. Per germline, CDR1 SGHDN and CDR2 FVKESK. V gave up 0 bases and J gave up 3 bases; unmatched junction bases: 9. Here the CDR3 reads CASSQDRSGLAETDTQYF. The CDR3 bases are TGTGCCAGCAGCCAAGATAGGAGCGGACTAGCGGAGACAGATACGCAGTATTTT.

This clonotype was counted between two and nine times. The chain joins TRBV20-1 to TRBJ2-3, with 10 bases matching TRBD1. V shed 7 bases and J 0 bases; nucleotides not matched to a gene: 4. CDR1 DFQATT and CDR2 SNEGSKA come from the germline V gene (reference sequence). CDR3 length: 14 residues. CDR3 sequence reads: CSVRTGGSTDTQYF. Written as DNA, the CDR3 is TGCAGTGTCAGGACAGGGGGGAGCACAGATACGCAGTATTTT.

This clonotype was observed once. This could be a read error, since a much larger clone is one nucleotide away. The V and J genes are TRBV20-1 and TRBJ1-2; a possible D gene is TRBD1 (6 bases). This CDR3 region has 12 residues. With 2 bases removed from V and 4 bases from J, the gap between germline ends came to 8 bases. The germline gives CDR1 DFQATT, CDR2 SNEGSKA (reference sequence). The CDR3 DNA reads TGCAGTGCTAGACAGGGGACCTATGGCTACACCTTC. This sequence encodes CSARQGTYGYTF.

This clonotype was seen a handful of times. The chain has TRBV7-6 and TRBJ2-1; D call uncertain. V lost 3 bases to trimming and J lost 9 bases, with 9 bases between them. CDR1 and CDR2 from the germline V gene are SGHVS and FNYEAQ. CDR3 length: 12 residues. CDR3 nucleotide sequence: TGTGCCAGCAGCTTTTCGGGCAGTGAGCAGTTCTTC. It yields the protein CASSFSGSEQFF.

The sample holds many counts of this clonotype. The V call is TRBV21-1, the J call TRBJ2-7; the table's D call of TRBD1 was not tested on the DNA. TRBV21-1 is recorded as a pseudogene. The CDR3 totals 16 residues. DNA of the CDR3: TGTGCCAGCAGCAAAGTTAAGGGGTTAGGCTCCTACGAGCAGTACGTC. Residues: CASSKVKGLGSYEQYV.

There are many counts of this clonotype. The gene calls are TRBV6-2 or TRBV6-3 and TRBJ2-5; D remains unclear. The V end lost 4 bases, the J end lost 1 base, and 10 bases lay between the germline ends. CDR1 and CDR2 from the germline V gene are MNHEY and SVGEGT. This CDR3 region has 14 residues. The CDR3 DNA follows: TGTGCCAGCAGTTTAAAGCTCTTCCAAGAGACCCAGTACTTC. It encodes CASSLKLFQETQYF.

This clonotype was recorded at least ten times. The chain links TRBV5-5 to TRBJ2-7; D is uncertain. Germline assignment: CDR1 SGHKS and CDR2 YYEKEE (reference sequence). The CDR3 loop spans 14 amino acids. V lost 0 bases and J 3 bases, leaving 10 bases between the germline ends. The CDR3: CASSLALGGYEQYV. The DNA for the CDR3 is TGTGCCAGCAGCTTGGCCCTGGGTGGCTACGAGCAGTACGTC.

V usage is TRBV27 and J usage is TRBJ1-1; tentative D call: TRBD1 (5 bases). The germline V and J ends were trimmed by 8 bases and 2 bases, with 15 bases remaining between them. CDR1 is MNHEY, CDR2 SMNVEV, per germline (reference sequence). The CDR3 has 14 amino acids. CDR3 nucleotides: TGTGCCAGCCATTGGTCGGGGCATAACACTGAAGCTTTCTTT. Its translation is CASHWSGHNTEAFF.